This T cell receptor beta chain was identified during a study of graft-versus-host responses after intestinal transplantation. Profiled with immunoSEQ multiplex PCR; TCRdb holds only in-frame clones, not every one. The sample includes about 38,000 clones, around 83% seen only once; the top ten take 3.5% to 4.5%. V dropped 1 base and J dropped 1 base, with 7 bases sitting between them. Germline CDR1 is MDHEN and CDR2 is SYDVKM. The CDR3 extends over 14 amino acids. The TCR originated in a human patient who received an intestinal transplant, so some T cells may come from the graft donor. This chain joins TRBV28 and TRBJ1-1; possible D gene TRBD1, 6 bases. The specimen was PBMCs, collected more than 950 days after transplant. CDR3 DNA sequence: TGTGCCAGCAGTTTATTGACAGGGAACACTGAAGCTTTCTTT. Protein product: CASSLLTGNTEAFF.